This TCR beta chain was sequenced during a study of T cells in women clearing cervical HPV infection. Regarding this clone: Antigen unknown. The CDR3 end falls 3 residues outside the read, so it is completed with the germline J gene.

All participants had a single incident cervical HPV16 infection, and prevalent HPV16 infections were excluded. MY09/MY11 PCR detected cervical HPV DNA; dot-blot assigned genotypes. Trimming stripped 3 bases from V and 0 bases from J, with 6 bases between. Germline V gene data show CDR1 as MNHEY and CDR2 as SMNVEV (reference sequence). The CDR3 is 14 amino acids. Study-wide results and caveats: It is unknown whether associations predate infection; no effector/memory or HPV-specific sorting. TRBV6-7 abundance was lower in cases than controls (about 0.099% versus 0.16%).

Using immunoSEQ multiplex PCR, the repertoire was profiled, and TCRdb retains in-frame clones only, with some absent. This table holds around 20,000 clones. This TCR derives from a woman aged 18-70 years with a cervical HPV16 infection that either progressed to CIN3+ or cleared (not recorded which). The specimen sequenced was blood buffy coat. V usage is TRBV27 and J usage is TRBJ2-1; D is unclear. The CDR3 bases that were read are TGTGCCAGCAGTTTGCGGAGCTCCTACAATGAG. Translating it yields CASSLRSSYNE. The CDR3 as a whole reads CASSLRSSYNEQFF.